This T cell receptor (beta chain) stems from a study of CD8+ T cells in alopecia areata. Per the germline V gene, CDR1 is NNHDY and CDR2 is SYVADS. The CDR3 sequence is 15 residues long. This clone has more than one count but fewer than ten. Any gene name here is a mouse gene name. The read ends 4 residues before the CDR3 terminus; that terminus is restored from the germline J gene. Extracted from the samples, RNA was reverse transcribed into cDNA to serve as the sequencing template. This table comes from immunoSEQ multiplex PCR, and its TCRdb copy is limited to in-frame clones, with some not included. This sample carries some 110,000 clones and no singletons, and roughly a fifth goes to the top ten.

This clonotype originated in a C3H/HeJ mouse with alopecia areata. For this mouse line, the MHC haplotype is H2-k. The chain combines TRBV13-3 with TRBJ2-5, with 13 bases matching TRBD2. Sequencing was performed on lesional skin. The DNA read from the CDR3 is TGTGCCAGCAGCCCCCGGGACTGGGGGGGAGAC. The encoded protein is CASSPRDWGGD. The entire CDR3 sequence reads CASSPRDWGGDTQYF.